This TCR beta chain emerged from a study of beta chain features in type 1 diabetes. Study details: All of the samples together had roughly 110 million sorted cells examined.

V was shortened by 5 bases and J by 2 bases, with 17 bases between the two germline ends. Germline V CDR1 and CDR2: SGHRS, YFSETQ. The CDR3 length is 16 residues. Sequenced material consisted of expressed TCRB transcripts (all of the isolated RNA was reverse transcribed). This table comes from immunoSEQ multiplex PCR, and its TCRdb copy is limited to in-frame clones, with some not included. The sample comprises approximately 470,000 clones, about 32% of which are singletons, and around 0.065% rests with the top ten. Sequencing was done on a sample of naive CD4+ T cells from blood. The chain is built from TRBV5-1 and TRBJ2-4; D is perhaps TRBD2 (6 bases). This clonotype originated in a man aged 18 to 30 in good health. DNA for the CDR3: TGCGCCAGCAGATCGGACCCCGGAGGGTCCAAAAACATTCAGTACTTC. This codes for CASRSDPGGSKNIQYF.